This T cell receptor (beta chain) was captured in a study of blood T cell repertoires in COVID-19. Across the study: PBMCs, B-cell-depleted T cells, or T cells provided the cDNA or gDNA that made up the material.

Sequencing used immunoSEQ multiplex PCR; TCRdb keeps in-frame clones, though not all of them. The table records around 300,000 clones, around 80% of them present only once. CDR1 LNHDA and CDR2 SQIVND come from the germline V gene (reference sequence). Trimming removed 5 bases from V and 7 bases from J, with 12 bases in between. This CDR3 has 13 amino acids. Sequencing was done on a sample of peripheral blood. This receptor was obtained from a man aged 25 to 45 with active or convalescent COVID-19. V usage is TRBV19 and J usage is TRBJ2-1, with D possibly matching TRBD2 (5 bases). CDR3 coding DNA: TGTGCCAGTAGTCTCGGGGATTGGAATGAGCAGTTCTTC. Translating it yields CASSLGDWNEQFF.